This TCR beta chain was observed in a study of tumor and adjacent non-tumor tissue in lung cancer. Study information: There were 11 to 13 adenocarcinoma, a couple of squamous cell carcinoma and 1 small cell lung cancer cases. Samples averaged roughly 4.2 million productive TCRbeta reads each.

TCRbeta libraries were built with three rounds of nested PCR, modified from ARM-PCR. TCRdb ran MiXCR on the multiplex PCR reads and lists one entry per CDR3 protein. This sample yields 100,000 or so distinct CDR3 sequences, of which about 80% are seen a single time; less than 40% belongs to the top ten. General study points: Higher tumor TCR diversity was associated with shorter survival. Significantly higher TCR diversity was found in tumor than normal lung.

Germline V gene data show CDR1 as ENHRY and CDR2 as SYGVKD. This CDR3 has 13 residues. This clonotype was recorded once. No antigen is known for it. The template was RNA from unsorted bulk tissue. More than 3 cm separated this lung sample from the edge of the tumor. The receptor comes from a man aged 55-75 years with small cell lung cancer. This chain uses TRBV10-3 with TRBJ2-1; 7 bases map to TRBD2. What was sequenced was distant non-tumor lung tissue. For the CDR3, the DNA is TGTACCAGGAGTGAGGGAGGGCTGAATGAGCAGTTCTTC. This sequence encodes CTRSEGGLNEQFF.